The 30 T cell receptor beta chains in this list originate from one sample, sequenced in a study of blood T cell repertoires in COVID-19. Repertoires were generated with immunoSEQ multiplex PCR, while TCRdb's copy carries only in-frame clones and drops some. The table shows just over 150,000 clones, with 82% occurring only once. Sample: peripheral blood. The source of these receptors is a woman in her 40s with COVID-19, enrolled during active disease.

V and J are TRBV5-4 and TRBJ2-5, with 7 bases fitting TRBD2. Germline V gene data show CDR1 as SGHNT and CDR2 as YYREEE (reference sequence). Losses at the gene ends were 2 bases for V and 4 bases for J; bases not matched to a gene: 2. The CDR3 length is 13 residues. The CDR3 here is CASSFRGVETQYF. CDR3 nucleotide sequence: TGTGCCAGCAGCTTTCGGGGGGTAGAGACCCAGTACTTC.

The J gene is TRBJ2-7, the V gene TRBV6-5, with TRBD1 matching over 7 bases. Per the germline V gene, CDR1 is MNHEY and CDR2 is SVGAGI. This CDR3 contains 12 residues. Losses at the gene ends were 8 bases for V and 2 bases for J; bases not matched to a gene: 3. The CDR3 DNA follows: TGTGCCAGCTACAGGGGCGCCTACGAGCAGTACTTC. It is translated as CASYRGAYEQYF.

The chain uses TRBV5-8 and TRBJ1-5; 7 positions match TRBD1. Trimming took 3 bases from V and 1 from J; bases not matched to a gene: 1. Germline V CDR1 and CDR2: SGHTS, YDEGEE. The CDR3 is 14 residues long. Written as DNA, the CDR3 is TGTGCCAGCAGCTCGGGACAGAGCAATCAGCCCCAGCATTTT. Amino acids: CASSSGQSNQPQHF.

This chain connects TRBV7-3 to TRBJ2-3; tentatively, D is TRBD2 (5 bases). The germline V gene encodes CDR1 SGHTA and CDR2 FQGTGA. V gave up 8 bases and J gave up 4 bases, with 7 bases separating them. The CDR3 contains 11 residues. CDR3 residues: CASGGSDTQYF. For the CDR3, the DNA is TGTGCCAGCGGAGGTTCAGATACGCAGTATTTT.

The chain has TRBV5-1 and TRBJ2-2; 9 positions match TRBD1. V lost 4 bases and J lost 8; bases outside the gene matches: 15. There are 17 residues in the CDR3. Germline V lookup: CDR1 SGHRS, CDR2 YFSETQ. DNA for the CDR3: TGCGCCAGCAGCGCCGAACCGGGACAGGGTTTTTCGGGGGAGCTGTTTTTT. This translates into CASSAEPGQGFSGELFF.

The chain links TRBV9 to TRBJ1-1; the match to TRBD1 covers 9 bases. V shed 0 bases and J 5 bases; nucleotides not matched to a gene: 8. Per germline, CDR1 SGDLS and CDR2 YYNGEE. This CDR3 spans 16 amino acids. CDR3 region: CASSVGAGQGRTEAFF. The CDR3 DNA follows: TGTGCCAGCAGCGTAGGAGCCGGACAGGGGCGAACTGAAGCTTTCTTT.

This chain connects TRBV28 to TRBJ2-5; maybe TRBD1 (7 bases). The germline gives CDR1 MDHEN, CDR2 SYDVKM. The CDR3 runs 15 residues. V was shortened by 5 bases and J by 2 bases, with 15 bases between the two germline ends. In DNA, the CDR3 is TGTGCCAGCAGTCCGCGGGACAGCCCACAAGAGACCCAGTACTTC. Translating gives CASSPRDSPQETQYF.

The CDR3 protein is CASSKTGGNQPQHF. As DNA, the CDR3 is TGTGCCAGCAGCAAGACAGGGGGAAACCAGCCCCAGCATTTT. The rearrangement joins TRBV7-9 to TRBJ1-5, with 9 bases aligning to TRBD1. With V trimmed by 5 bases and J by 7 bases, 6 bases remained unmatched. Per germline, CDR1 SEHNR and CDR2 FQNEAQ (reference sequence). The CDR3 is 14 amino acids.

This clone showed up just once. The gene calls are TRBV5-4 and TRBJ2-2; 9 bases match TRBD1. This CDR3 is built from 19 residues. The junction had 14 bases not matched to a gene; V was cut back by 0 bases and J by 5 bases. Germline V lookup: CDR1 SGHNT, CDR2 YYREEE (reference sequence). The CDR3 loop reads CASSLEWEDRGPATGELFF. CDR3 sequence (DNA): TGTGCCAGCAGCTTGGAATGGGAGGACAGGGGTCCCGCTACCGGGGAGCTGTTTTTT.

The V gene is TRBV6-4, the J gene TRBJ2-7; 11 bases are a match to TRBD2. This CDR3 is 15 amino acids long. Germline trimming cut 3 bases from V and 0 bases from J; bases unmatched to any gene: 1. Looked up from germline, CDR1 is MRHNA and CDR2 is SNTAGT. The CDR3 protein is CASSELAGASYEQYF. CDR3 in DNA: TGTGCCAGCAGTGAACTAGCGGGAGCCTCCTACGAGCAGTACTTC.

This sequence joins TRBV7-2 and TRBJ1-2, with a weak D call TRBD1 (6 bases). Germline lookup yields CDR1 SGHTA and CDR2 FQGNSA. The length of the CDR3 is 15 residues. V was pared by 4 bases and J by 4 bases, with 16 bases between. The CDR3 protein is CASSSTTTGSYGYTF. CDR3 DNA: TGTGCCAGCAGCTCAACTACTACAGGGTCCTATGGCTACACCTTC.

This chain links TRBV2 with TRBJ2-2; possibly TRBD2 for D (6 bases). Trimming cost V 9 bases and J 6 bases, with 8 bases left between them. The CDR3 is 11 residues long. Germline V gene lookup returns CDR1 SNHLY and CDR2 FYNNEI. CDR3 sequence (DNA): TGTGCCAGGAGGGAGGCCGGGGAGCTGTTTTTT. Translation gives CARREAGELFF.

Only a few counts were recorded for this clone. The V gene is TRBV5-4, the J gene TRBJ1-2; TRBD1 matches at 9 bases. V was pared by 4 bases and J by 3 bases, with 7 bases of the junction left unmatched. The CDR3 covers 15 residues. In germline, CDR1 is SGHNT, CDR2 YYREEE (reference sequence). CDR3 DNA sequence: TGTGCCAGCAGCCCGGGACAGGGATTATACTATGGCTACACCTTC. It is translated as CASSPGQGLYYGYTF.

This clone was observed a handful of times. The chain recombines TRBV7-9 with TRBJ1-2; D might be TRBD1 (6 bases). The V gene's germline CDR1 is SEHNR and CDR2 FQNEAQ (reference sequence). Between the trimmed V and J ends, which lost 5 bases and 8 bases, there was a span of 21 bases. This CDR3 is built from 15 residues. The CDR3, as DNA: TGTGCCAGCAGCACATCCCCGACAGGTGCGCGAGGCTACACCTTC. Its translation: CASSTSPTGARGYTF.

This chain connects TRBV14 to TRBJ2-5, with D unresolved. There are 13 residues in the CDR3. The ends were cut back, 2 bases at V and 4 bases at J, with 8 bases in the middle. Germline assignment: CDR1 SGHDN and CDR2 FVKESK. Here the CDR3 DNA reads TGTGCCAGCAGCCAAAATCCTAGAGAGACCCAGTACTTC. Translated: CASSQNPRETQYF.

Of note for this clone: The sample carries other DNA sequences with the same CDR3. The chain combines TRBV6-5 with TRBJ1-2; D gene uncertain. V gave up 0 bases and J gave up 2 bases, with 10 bases separating them. Germline V gives CDR1 MNHEY, CDR2 SVGAGI. CDR3 length: 15 amino acids. DNA for the CDR3: TGTGCCAGCAGTTACTCTACGGGGAGGAACTATGGCTACACCTTC. It translates to CASSYSTGRNYGYTF.

The V call is TRBV2, the J call TRBJ2-7, with a possible D match to TRBD2 (6 bases). The CDR3 is 18 residues long. V lost 2 bases and J 3 bases, leaving 23 bases between the germline ends. Looked up from germline, CDR1 is SNHLY and CDR2 is FYNNEI. The CDR3 DNA follows: TGTGCCAGCAGTGAATTTAAGGGATTGCGGGATAGGGGCTACGAGCAGTACTTC. This encodes CASSEFKGLRDRGYEQYF.

This clone came up many times. The rearrangement links TRBV28 to TRBJ1-5; D remains unclear. Germline values: CDR1 MDHEN, CDR2 SYDVKM. Trimming cost V 8 bases and J 4 bases, with 12 bases left between them. The CDR3 has 13 amino acids. CDR3 nucleotides: TGTGCCAGCTTCGGGATCGGAAATCAGCCCCAGCATTTT. Amino acids: CASFGIGNQPQHF. Based on the CDR3 plus reference TRBV28 and TRBJ1-5, the full variable domain is DVKVTQSSRYLVKRTGEKVFLECVQDMDHENMFWYRQDPGLGLRLIYFSYDVKMKEKGDIPEGYSVSREKKERFSLILESASTNQTSMYLCASFGIGNQPQHFGDGTRLSIL.

A single count supports this clone. V and J are TRBV10-1 and TRBJ2-1, with 14 bases lining up with TRBD2. CDR3 length: 18 residues. Germline V lookup: CDR1 WNHNN, CDR2 SYGVQD (reference sequence). After removal of 2 bases from V and 2 bases from J, the junction contained 5 bases not matched to a gene. The CDR3 DNA sequence: TGCGCCAGCAGTGAGGGGACTAGCGGGAGATTCCCCTACAATGAGCAGTTCTTC. Translation: CASSEGTSGRFPYNEQFF.

CDR3 nucleotides: TGTGCCAGCAGCATAGGACAGAACCCCTACGAGCAGTACGTC. It specifies CASSIGQNPYEQYV. This rearrangement joins TRBV11-2 to TRBJ2-7, with a weak D call TRBD1 (6 bases). Trimming left V 5 bases short and J 2 bases short, with 13 bases between. The CDR3 is 14 residues long. Germline lookup yields CDR1 SGHAT and CDR2 FQNNGV.

This clone came up once. The rearrangement joins TRBV19 to TRBJ1-6, with 7 nucleotides matching TRBD1. The CDR3 totals 12 residues. V lost 8 bases to trimming and J lost 10 bases; unmatched junction nucleotides: 5. Germline V gene lookup returns CDR1 LNHDA and CDR2 SQIVND (reference sequence). CDR3 DNA sequence: TGTGCCAGTCGACAGGGATCGTCACCCCTCCACTTT. This codes for CASRQGSSPLHF.

This clone has only one observation. The CDR3 sequence is CASSETSGTSGSGGPTDTQYF. The DNA of the CDR3 is TGTGCCAGCAGTGAAACTTCCGGGACTAGCGGGAGTGGGGGACCCACAGATACGCAGTATTTT. The gene calls are TRBV9 and TRBJ2-3, with 14 bases aligning to TRBD2. CDR3 length: 21 residues. The junction had 19 bases not matched to a gene; V was cut back by 5 bases and J by 2 bases. Germline assignment: CDR1 SGDLS and CDR2 YYNGEE.

This chain joins TRBV18 and TRBJ2-7; TRBD2 matches at 9 bases. This CDR3 has 13 residues. The germline V gene has CDR1 KGHSH and CDR2 LQKENI. V was pared by 8 bases and J by 7 bases, with 9 bases of the junction left unmatched. CDR3 sequence: CASLPSGKEEQYF. For the CDR3, the DNA is TGTGCCAGCCTGCCTAGCGGGAAAGAGGAGCAGTACTTC. Full variable domain (outside the CDR3, taken from reference TRBV18 and TRBJ2-7): NAGVMQNPRHLVRRRGQEARLRCSPMKGHSHVYWYRQLPEEGLKFMVYLQKENIIDESGMPKERFSAEFPKEGPSILRIQQVVRGDSAAYFCASLPSGKEEQYFGPGTRLTVT.

This sequence joins TRBV18 and TRBJ2-2; D remains unclear. Germline lookup yields CDR1 KGHSH and CDR2 LQKENI. The CDR3 is 13 amino acids. The CDR3: CATDKANTGELFF. CDR3 coding DNA: TGTGCTACCGACAAGGCCAACACCGGGGAGCTGTTTTTT.

This chain uses TRBV9 with TRBJ2-1; TRBD2 agrees at 9 bases. V lost 1 base, J lost 9 bases, and 23 bases stayed unmatched. Looked up from germline, CDR1 is SGDLS and CDR2 is YYNGEE. The CDR3 length is 20 residues. The CDR3 nucleotides are TGTGCCAGCAGCGTAAGGATCGGTGGCGGGAGGGATCATGACGGCAGTGAGCAGTTCTTC. As protein: CASSVRIGGGRDHDGSEQFF. Variable domain in full (rest from reference TRBV9 and TRBJ2-1): DSGVTQTPKHLITATGQRVTLRCSPRSGDLSVYWYQQSLDQGLQFLIQYYNGEERAKGNILERFSAQQFPDLHSELNLSSLELGDSALYFCASSVRIGGGRDHDGSEQFFGPGTRLTVL.

The V gene is TRBV27, the J gene TRBJ1-2; TRBD1 agrees at 10 bases. The CDR3 covers 14 residues. V lost 6 bases, J lost 7 bases, and 8 bases stayed unmatched. Looked up from germline, CDR1 is MNHEY and CDR2 is SMNVEV (reference sequence). In DNA, the CDR3 is TGTGCCAGCAGCCAGGACAGGGGGTTAAGTGGCTACACCTTC. Amino acids: CASSQDRGLSGYTF.

The CDR3 loop reads CASSQGGGITEAFF. CDR3 nucleotides: TGTGCCAGCAGCCAAGGCGGGGGGATAACTGAAGCTTTCTTT. The chain is built from TRBV3-1 (or the pseudogene TRBV3-2) and TRBJ1-1; D is possibly TRBD1 (5 bases). Germline CDR1 reads LGHDT; CDR2 reads YNNKEL (reference sequence). The CDR3 covers 14 residues. V was trimmed by 1 base and J by 5 bases, leaving 11 bases between them.

Remarks on this clone: Germline is not matched at one junction end, which may reflect a read error. J is TRBJ2-2 and V is TRBV5-4, with TRBD1 identical over 12 bases. Germline V lookup: CDR1 SGHNT, CDR2 YYREEE (reference sequence). This CDR3 has 15 amino acids. In nucleotides, the CDR3 is TGCAGGATGGGACAGGGGGCAGAAAACACCGGGGAGCTGTTTTTT. Residues: CRMGQGAENTGELFF.

The rearrangement joins TRBV7-8 to TRBJ2-6, with D uncertain. Germline V gene data show CDR1 as SGHVS and CDR2 as FQNEAQ. This CDR3 contains 18 residues. V gave up 6 bases and J gave up 0 bases, with 18 bases separating them. CDR3 in DNA: TGTGCCAGCAGTTTGAAACAGTCCCTGAACTCTGGGGCCAACGTCCTGACTTTC. Translated: CASSLKQSLNSGANVLTF. The full variable domain, with the rest looked up from reference TRBV7-8 and TRBJ2-6, is GAGVSQSPRYKVAKRGQDVALRCDPISGHVSLFWYQQALGQGPEFLTYFQNEAQLDKSGLPSDRFFAERPEGSVSTLKIQRTQQEDSAVYLCASSLKQSLNSGANVLTFGAGSRLTVL.

A word on this clone: A read error may account for a junction end that differs from germline. The CDR3: CASSIGLTSHQETQYF. The CDR3 DNA reads as TGTGCCAGTAGTATTGGTCTGACTAGCCACCAGGAGACCCAGTACTTC. J is TRBJ2-5 and V is TRBV19; 7 nucleotides line up with TRBD2. Looked up from germline, CDR1 is LNHDA and CDR2 is SQIVND (reference sequence). CDR3 length: 16 amino acids.